This T cell receptor beta chain is drawn from a study of human T cells and chemical hapten exposure. Individual cDNA molecules received unique molecular identifiers in the library. TCRdb recomputed calls from the RACE reads with MiXCR, one row per CDR3 protein. The sample shows roughly 380,000 distinct CDR3 sequences, 4.5% to 6% of them seen only once. This clonotype was seen many times. Specified time point: pre-sensitization, week 0. Regarding treatment: therapeutic diphenylcyclopropenone sensitization with weekly scalp DPC. Trimming cost V 0 bases and J 4 bases, with 9 bases left between them. CDR3 length: 14 amino acids. The germline gives CDR1 MGHRA, CDR2 YSYEKL.

The TCR was taken from a woman in her fifties or sixties with alopecia areata. Some clones in this sample may be carry-over from other donors' samples. This specimen was whole blood, taken in connection with sensitization to the hapten diphenylcyclopropenone (DPC). V and J are TRBV4-1 and TRBJ1-2; D is undetermined. In nucleotides, the CDR3 is TGCGCCAGCAGCCAAGATGCAGGCCCCTATGGCTACACCTTC. This sequence encodes CASSQDAGPYGYTF.